The rows below give T cell receptor beta chains drawn from one sample of a study of OX40 agonist ivuxolimab in advanced cancers. Using immunoSEQ multiplex PCR, the repertoire was profiled, and TCRdb retains in-frame clones only, with some absent. This sample has about 100,000 clones, with under 95% found just once. This sample comprised CD4+ or CD8+ T cells sorted from blood, obtained in a trial of the OX40 agonist ivuxolimab. These TCRs come from an adult with an advanced solid tumor such as melanoma, head and neck, liver or kidney cancer. CDR3s include the opening cysteine and the closing phenylalanine or tryptophan. D genes are given only for firm matches. Not every row has a clone size; where given, it reads once, few, many or a size class.

>TRBV6-5|TRBJ2-2|.|.
CASLRRDTGELFF
TGTGCCAGCCTCCGGCGGGACACCGGGGAGCTGTTTTTT
>TRBV9|TRBJ1-1|.|.
CASSTPGAENTEAFF
TGTGCCAGCAGCACCCCTGGGGCAGAGAACACTGAAGCTTTCTTT
>TRBV4-1|TRBJ1-1|.|.
CASSQDRFRGNTEAFF
TGCGCCAGCAGCCAAGATCGGTTCAGGGGGAACACTGAAGCTTTCTTT
>TRBV9|TRBJ1-1|.|.
CASSVGTGTPGMNTEAFF
TGTGCCAGCAGCGTAGGTACGGGGACTCCCGGAATGAACACTGAAGCTTTCTTT
>TRBV4-2|TRBJ2-7|once|.
CASSQAGPPYEQYF
TGTGCCAGCAGCCAAGCCGGGCCTCCCTACGAGCAGTACTTC
>TRBV29-1|TRBJ2-7|.|TRBD2
CSVVGTSGSSYEQYF
TGCAGCGTTGTTGGGACTAGCGGGAGCTCCTACGAGCAGTACTTC
>TRBV28|TRBJ1-5|.|TRBD1
CASSFSDRGPFMPQHF
TGTGCCAGCAGTTTCTCTGACAGGGGGCCGTTTATGCCCCAGCATTTT
>TRBV15|TRBJ2-5|.|TRBD2
CATSRGNGRTQETQYF
TGTGCCACCAGCAGAGGAAACGGGAGGACCCAAGAGACCCAGTACTTC
>TRBV18|TRBJ1-1|.|.
CASSAGTTDTEAFF
TGTGCCAGCTCCGCCGGGACAACGGACACTGAAGCTTTCTTT
>TRBV9|TRBJ1-1|.|.
CASSFDWAGVNTEAFF
TGTGCCAGCAGCTTTGACTGGGCAGGGGTGAACACTGAAGCTTTCTTT
>TRBV27|TRBJ1-1|.|.
CASRARENTEAFF
TGTGCCAGCCGGGCCCGGGAGAACACTGAAGCTTTCTTT
>TRBV28|TRBJ1-1|.|TRBD1
CASSLQPGTGMNTEAFF
TGTGCCAGCAGTTTACAACCCGGGACAGGAATGAACACTGAAGCTTTCTTT
>TRBV19|TRBJ1-5|.|.
CASSIDRHTNQPQHF
TGTGCCAGTAGTATAGACCGACACACAAATCAGCCCCAGCATTTT
>TRBV7-3|TRBJ2-1|.|.
CASSLGYTGEYEQFF
TGTGCCAGCAGCTTAGGATACACAGGCGAATATGAGCAGTTCTTC
>TRBV19|TRBJ2-7|.|TRBD1
CASRRDSNYEQYF
TGTGCCAGTAGGAGGGACAGCAACTACGAGCAGTACTTC
>TRBV9|TRBJ1-4|once|.
CASSSNEKLFF
TGTGCCAGCAGTTCTAATGAAAAACTGTTTTTT
>TRBV4-1|TRBJ2-7|.|TRBD2
CASSHIAGGLPGAYEQYF
TGCGCCAGCAGCCACATAGCGGGAGGGCTGCCTGGCGCCTACGAGCAGTACTTC
>TRBV7-9|TRBJ2-3|.|TRBD2
CASSLGTSGTDTQYF
TGTGCCAGCAGCTTGGGGACTAGCGGGACAGATACGCAGTATTTT
>TRBV7-8|TRBJ2-1|.|TRBD2
CASSSGLAGGNEQFF
TGTGCCAGCAGCTCCGGACTAGCGGGAGGCAATGAGCAGTTCTTC
>TRBV12-5|TRBJ2-7|.|TRBD2
CASGLDRTSGKLYEQYF
TGTGCTAGTGGTTTGGACCGGACTAGCGGGAAACTGTACGAGCAGTACTTC
>TRBV27|TRBJ2-5|.|.
CASSFRGAGETQYF
TGTGCCAGCAGTTTCCGGGGGGCAGGGGAGACCCAGTACTTC
>TRBV28|TRBJ2-3|.|.
CASSLLESDTQYF
TGTGCCAGCAGTTTACTAGAATCAGATACGCAGTATTTT
>TRBV5-4|TRBJ1-4|.|TRBD1
CASSPGQGFTNEKLFF
TGTGCCAGCAGCCCGGGACAGGGATTTACTAATGAAAAACTGTTTTTT
>TRBV5-1|TRBJ1-2|once|.
CASSLVVGGSYGYTF
TGCGCCAGCAGCTTGGTCGTTGGCGGCAGCTATGGCTACACCTTC
>TRBV6-1|TRBJ1-1|.|TRBD1
CASSIQGGDTEAFF
TGTGCCAGCAGTATCCAGGGGGGGGACACTGAAGCTTTCTTT
>TRBV25-1|TRBJ2-1|.|TRBD2
CASSAGAGGPYNEQFF
TGTGCCAGCAGTGCTGGCGCGGGAGGCCCGTACAATGAGCAGTTCTTC
>TRBV9|TRBJ2-2|.|.
CASSVGTANTGELFF
TGTGCCAGCAGCGTAGGCACAGCGAACACCGGGGAGCTGTTTTTT
>TRBV28|TRBJ2-3|.|TRBD1
CASSLDWTGRFKVDTQYF
TGTGCCAGCAGTTTAGACTGGACAGGGCGGTTTAAAGTAGATACGCAGTATTTT
>TRBV30|TRBJ1-1|.|.
CAWSSRVPEAFF
TGTGCCTGGAGCTCCCGCGTCCCTGAAGCTTTCTTT
>TRBV19|TRBJ1-2|.|.
CASSRGDFGYTF
TGTGCCAGTAGTAGGGGCGATTTCGGCTACACCTTC
>TRBV29-1|TRBJ2-3|.|.
CGGGPHLGEASTDTQYF
TGCGGAGGGGGCCCCCACTTGGGCGAGGCTAGCACAGATACGCAGTATTTT
>TRBV19|TRBJ1-1|.|TRBD1
CASSKDRDTEAFF
TGTGCCAGTAGTAAAGACAGGGATACTGAAGCTTTCTTT
>TRBV7-2|TRBJ2-7|.|.
CASSLDEQYF
TGTGCCAGCAGCTTAGACGAGCAGTACTTC
>TRBV7-2|TRBJ1-1|.|.
CASSLNTEAFF
TGTGCCAGCAGCCTCAACACTGAAGCTTTCTTT
>TRBV27|TRBJ1-1|.|TRBD1
CASTPGGLGEAFF
TGTGCCAGCACCCCAGGGGGGTTGGGTGAAGCTTTCTTT
>TRBV29-1|TRBJ1-2|.|TRBD1
CSVEDSRDRDYGYTF
TGCAGCGTTGAAGATAGCCGGGACAGGGACTATGGCTACACCTTC
>TRBV28|TRBJ1-5|.|.
CASSLDSNQPQHF
TGTGCCAGCAGTTTAGACAGCAATCAGCCCCAGCATTTT
>TRBV4-2|TRBJ2-1|.|.
CASSQDVGAYYNEQFF
TGTGCCAGCAGCCAAGATGTGGGGGCCTACTACAATGAGCAGTTCTTC
>TRBV7-2|TRBJ2-7|.|.
CASSLTRLEQYF
TGTGCCAGCAGCTTAACTAGGCTCGAGCAGTACTTC
>TRBV18|TRBJ2-3|.|TRBD1
CASSIGTGPDTQYF
TGTGCCAGCTCAATCGGGACAGGCCCAGATACGCAGTATTTT
>TRBV19|TRBJ2-1|.|TRBD2
CASSIDRTSGLYNEQFF
TGTGCCAGTAGTATAGATCGTACTAGCGGGCTCTACAATGAGCAGTTCTTC
>TRBV5-1|TRBJ2-3|once|.
CASSFRRTSTDTQYF
TGCGCCAGCAGCTTCCGCCGTACTAGCACAGATACGCAGTATTTT
>TRBV7-8|TRBJ2-7|once|.
CASSPGYSANSYEQYF
TGTGCCAGCAGCCCCGGGTATTCAGCGAACTCCTACGAGCAGTACTTC
>TRBV4-3|TRBJ2-7|.|TRBD1
CASSHRTGGYEQYF
TGCGCCAGCAGCCATCGGACAGGGGGCTACGAGCAGTACTTC
>TRBV5-1|TRBJ2-2|.|.
CASSLSRQTGELFF
TGCGCCAGCAGCTTATCACGACAAACCGGGGAGCTGTTTTTT
>TRBV2|TRBJ2-3|.|TRBD2
CASSEGISGLAGEADTQYF
TGTGCCAGCAGTGAAGGGATAAGCGGACTAGCGGGAGAAGCAGATACGCAGTATTTT
>TRBV7-2|TRBJ2-2|.|.
CASSLAGGLAGELFF
TGTGCCAGCAGCTTAGCGGGGGGTCTGGCCGGGGAGCTGTTTTTT
>TRBV6-5|TRBJ2-5|.|.
CASSYSPGDQETQYF
TGTGCCAGCAGTTACTCGCCGGGGGATCAAGAGACCCAGTACTTC
>TRBV6-1|TRBJ1-5|.|.
CASRADRVSNQPQHF
TGTGCCAGCAGGGCCGACAGAGTGAGCAATCAGCCCCAGCATTTT
>TRBV18|TRBJ2-5|.|TRBD1
CASSPGTGGRQTQYF
TGTGCCAGCTCACCGGGGACAGGGGGCAGGCAGACCCAGTACTTC
>TRBV6-4|TRBJ2-3|.|.
CASSETSGDTQYF
TGTGCCAGCAGTGAGACAAGCGGTGATACGCAGTATTTT
>TRBV19|TRBJ2-6|.|.
CASSMAGSNGVLTF
TGTGCCAGTAGTATGGCGGGGTCCAACGGCGTCCTGACTTTC
>TRBV5-5|TRBJ1-5|.|.
CASSLGGDNQPQHF
TGTGCCAGCAGCTTGGGAGGAGATAATCAGCCCCAGCATTTT